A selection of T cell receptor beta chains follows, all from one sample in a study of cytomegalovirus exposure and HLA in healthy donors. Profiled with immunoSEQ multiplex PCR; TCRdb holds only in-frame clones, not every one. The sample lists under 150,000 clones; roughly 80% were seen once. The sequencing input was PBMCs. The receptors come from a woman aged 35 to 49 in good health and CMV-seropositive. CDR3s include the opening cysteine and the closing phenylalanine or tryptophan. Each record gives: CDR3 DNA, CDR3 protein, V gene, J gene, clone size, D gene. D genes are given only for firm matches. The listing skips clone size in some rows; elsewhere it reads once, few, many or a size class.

CDR3nt: TGCGCCAGCAGTGAGTCGATGGGTTTAGGAGCGGGGGCCTACGAGCAGTACTTC
CDR3aa: CASSESMGLGAGAYEQYF
v_gene: TRBV10-2
j_gene: TRBJ2-7
abundance: .
d_gene: TRBD2

CDR3nt: TGTGCCAGCAGCCGCACTGGGAGGAGCTCTGGAAACACCATATATTTT
CDR3aa: CASSRTGRSSGNTIYF
v_gene: TRBV27
j_gene: TRBJ1-3
abundance: .
d_gene: .

CDR3nt: TGTGCCAGCAGCACACAGGGGTCCAATGAGCAGTTCTTC
CDR3aa: CASSTQGSNEQFF
v_gene: TRBV7-9
j_gene: TRBJ2-1
abundance: few
d_gene: TRBD1

CDR3nt: TGTGCCAGCAGCTCCCGGGACAGGACCTATGGCTACACCTTC
CDR3aa: CASSSRDRTYGYTF
v_gene: TRBV7-9
j_gene: TRBJ1-2
abundance: .
d_gene: TRBD1

CDR3nt: TGTGCCAGCAGTTTTACCGGACAGGGGGGATTCAATGAGCAGTTCTTC
CDR3aa: CASSFTGQGGFNEQFF
v_gene: TRBV28
j_gene: TRBJ2-1
abundance: .
d_gene: TRBD1

CDR3nt: TGTGCCAGCAGCCCAGGGCCTTTCAAAGAAGCTTTCTTT
CDR3aa: CASSPGPFKEAFF
v_gene: TRBV7-9
j_gene: TRBJ1-1
abundance: .
d_gene: .

CDR3nt: TGTGCCAGCCCGGGACAGGGTAGGGGATCGCAGTATTTT
CDR3aa: CASPGQGRGSQYF
v_gene: TRBV6-9
j_gene: TRBJ2-3
abundance: .
d_gene: TRBD1

CDR3nt: TGTGCCAGCAGCCCCACGGCAGGGGGCTACAATGAGCAGTTCTTC
CDR3aa: CASSPTAGGYNEQFF
v_gene: TRBV7-9
j_gene: TRBJ2-1
abundance: .
d_gene: TRBD1

CDR3nt: TGTGCCAGCAGCATTCAACTAGCGGGAGTCTACGAGCAGTACTTC
CDR3aa: CASSIQLAGVYEQYF
v_gene: TRBV11-2
j_gene: TRBJ2-7
abundance: .
d_gene: TRBD2

CDR3nt: TGTGCCAGCTCTCTAACTACAGGGCCGGGGACCGGGGAGCTGTTTTTT
CDR3aa: CASSLTTGPGTGELFF
v_gene: TRBV18
j_gene: TRBJ2-2
abundance: .
d_gene: .

CDR3nt: TGTGCCAGCAGCCCCTTCACTAGTACGCGCGAGCAGTACTTC
CDR3aa: CASSPFTSTREQYF
v_gene: TRBV9
j_gene: TRBJ2-7
abundance: .
d_gene: .

CDR3nt: TGTGCCAGTAGTCTGGTACAGTTTCATCAGCCCCAGCATTTT
CDR3aa: CASSLVQFHQPQHF
v_gene: TRBV19
j_gene: TRBJ1-5
abundance: .
d_gene: .

CDR3nt: TGTGCCAGCAGCGTAAGACAGGGCGATGGTGAGCAGTTCTTC
CDR3aa: CASSVRQGDGEQFF
v_gene: TRBV9
j_gene: TRBJ2-1
abundance: .
d_gene: TRBD1

CDR3nt: TGTGCCAGCAGCCATAGACAGGGGAACACCGGGGAGCTGTTTTTT
CDR3aa: CASSHRQGNTGELFF
v_gene: TRBV7-7
j_gene: TRBJ2-2
abundance: .
d_gene: TRBD1

CDR3nt: TGTGCCAGCAGGGACAAACGCGGGACAGGGGGCGCGTATGTTGAAAAACTGTTTTTT
CDR3aa: CASRDKRGTGGAYVEKLFF
v_gene: TRBV28
j_gene: TRBJ1-4
abundance: .
d_gene: TRBD1

CDR3nt: TGTGCCAGCAGGGGGGGGACCTTATTAAATTCACCCCTCCACTTT
CDR3aa: CASRGGTLLNSPLHF
v_gene: TRBV2
j_gene: TRBJ1-6
abundance: once
d_gene: .

CDR3nt: TGTGCCAGCAGCTGGCCGGGACAGGGAGGTTCACCCCTCCACTTT
CDR3aa: CASSWPGQGGSPLHF
v_gene: TRBV5-6
j_gene: TRBJ1-6
abundance: .
d_gene: TRBD1

CDR3nt: TGTGCCAGCAGTTTAGGAGGGACAGGGACAGATACGCAGTATTTT
CDR3aa: CASSLGGTGTDTQYF
v_gene: TRBV28
j_gene: TRBJ2-3
abundance: .
d_gene: TRBD1

CDR3nt: TGTGCCAGCACCCCACAGCGGGAGGGAGAGAACACTGAAGCTTTCTTT
CDR3aa: CASTPQREGENTEAFF
v_gene: TRBV7-9
j_gene: TRBJ1-1
abundance: .
d_gene: .

CDR3nt: TGTGCCAGCAGCGTTGGGGGACTTCGTAATTCACCCCTCCACTTT
CDR3aa: CASSVGGLRNSPLHF
v_gene: TRBV9
j_gene: TRBJ1-6
abundance: .
d_gene: .

CDR3nt: TGTGCCAGCAGCCGGACAACGACGGTCTCTGGAAACACCATATATTTT
CDR3aa: CASSRTTTVSGNTIYF
v_gene: TRBV11-2
j_gene: TRBJ1-3
abundance: .
d_gene: .

CDR3nt: TGTGCCAGCAGTGGGGGACAGGGTGGGTTGCAGCCCCAGCATTTT
CDR3aa: CASSGGQGGLQPQHF
v_gene: TRBV6-1
j_gene: TRBJ1-5
abundance: .
d_gene: TRBD1

CDR3nt: TGTGCCAGCAGCTTCCCTTTGAATGAGCAGTTCTTC
CDR3aa: CASSFPLNEQFF
v_gene: TRBV7-9
j_gene: TRBJ2-1
abundance: once
d_gene: .

CDR3nt: TGTGCCAGCAGCTCACCGGGACTAGCGGGCCCAACCTACAATGAGCAGTTCTTC
CDR3aa: CASSSPGLAGPTYNEQFF
v_gene: TRBV7-2
j_gene: TRBJ2-1
abundance: .
d_gene: TRBD2

CDR3nt: TGTGCCAGTAGTATCATAGGCACAGATACGCAGTATTTT
CDR3aa: CASSIIGTDTQYF
v_gene: TRBV19
j_gene: TRBJ2-3
abundance: .
d_gene: .

CDR3nt: TGTGCCAGCAGTGAACTAGCGGGGGCCACAGATACGCAGTATTTT
CDR3aa: CASSELAGATDTQYF
v_gene: TRBV6-1
j_gene: TRBJ2-3
abundance: .
d_gene: TRBD2

CDR3nt: TGTGCCAGCAGCCTACACTGGAGAGAGCCCCAGTACTTC
CDR3aa: CASSLHWREPQYF
v_gene: TRBV14
j_gene: TRBJ2-5
abundance: once
d_gene: .

CDR3nt: TGTGCCAGTAACCCCAGGACAGGGGGATTTGCAGATACGCAGTATTTT
CDR3aa: CASNPRTGGFADTQYF
v_gene: TRBV19
j_gene: TRBJ2-3
abundance: .
d_gene: TRBD1

CDR3nt: TGTGCCAGCAGCTTAGCTCCACAAGAGACCCAGTACTTC
CDR3aa: CASSLAPQETQYF
v_gene: TRBV7-9
j_gene: TRBJ2-5
abundance: .
d_gene: .

CDR3nt: TGTGCCAGCAGCACCGGGACAGGGACCTACGAGCAGTACTTC
CDR3aa: CASSTGTGTYEQYF
v_gene: TRBV7-3
j_gene: TRBJ2-7
abundance: .
d_gene: TRBD1

CDR3nt: TGTGCCAGTAGTATGTTTGGGGGGGGCTCCTACAATGAGCAGTTCTTC
CDR3aa: CASSMFGGGSYNEQFF
v_gene: TRBV19
j_gene: TRBJ2-1
abundance: once
d_gene: TRBD2

CDR3nt: TGTGCCAGCAGCCCCGGAGGGGACAGGGGAAGGGATGAGCAGTTCTTC
CDR3aa: CASSPGGDRGRDEQFF
v_gene: TRBV16
j_gene: TRBJ2-1
abundance: .
d_gene: TRBD1

CDR3nt: TGTGCCTGGAGTGAGGCAGGGTATAGCAATCAGCCCCAGCATTTT
CDR3aa: CAWSEAGYSNQPQHF
v_gene: TRBV30
j_gene: TRBJ1-5
abundance: .
d_gene: .

CDR3nt: TGCGCCAGCAGCTTAGACAGTCAGAACACCGGGGAGCTGTTTTTT
CDR3aa: CASSLDSQNTGELFF
v_gene: TRBV5-1
j_gene: TRBJ2-2
abundance: once
d_gene: .

CDR3nt: TGCGCCGGGTCCTGGGACAGCAACACTGAAGCTTTCTTT
CDR3aa: CAGSWDSNTEAFF
v_gene: TRBV23-1
j_gene: TRBJ1-1
abundance: .
d_gene: TRBD1

CDR3nt: TGTGCCAGCACGAGAATGGCAACTAATGAAAAACTGTTTTTT
CDR3aa: CASTRMATNEKLFF
v_gene: TRBV5-6
j_gene: TRBJ1-4
abundance: once
d_gene: .

CDR3nt: TGTGCCAGCTCACCGGTCCGGGGATTCTCTGGAAACACCATATATTTT
CDR3aa: CASSPVRGFSGNTIYF
v_gene: TRBV18
j_gene: TRBJ1-3
abundance: .
d_gene: .

CDR3nt: TGTGCCAGCAGTTCTTTGACAGGGGAAGCTTTCTTT
CDR3aa: CASSSLTGEAFF
v_gene: TRBV28
j_gene: TRBJ1-1
abundance: .
d_gene: TRBD1

CDR3nt: TGTGCCAGCAGTACGGGGTCCTACGAGCAGTACTTC
CDR3aa: CASSTGSYEQYF
v_gene: TRBV6-6
j_gene: TRBJ2-7
abundance: .
d_gene: .

CDR3nt: TGCGCCAGCAGCTTACTTCTTCCATCCTACGAGCAGTACTTC
CDR3aa: CASSLLLPSYEQYF
v_gene: TRBV5-1
j_gene: TRBJ2-7
abundance: .
d_gene: .